The 17 T cell receptor beta chains reported below all come from one sample, sequenced in a study of cytomegalovirus exposure and HLA in healthy donors. Amplification used 60 Vbeta primers and 13 Jbeta primers. TCRdb keeps only in-frame clones here, not all; method: immunoSEQ multiplex PCR. The sample totals some 200,000 clones; its top ten clones hold roughly 0.74%. The specimen sequenced was PBMCs. Receptor source: a boy aged 5-17 years in good health and CMV-seronegative.

The V call is TRBV6-1, the J call TRBJ2-2; 10 bases are a match to TRBD1. After removal of 1 base from V and 5 bases from J, the junction contained 4 bases not matched to a gene. The germline V gene encodes CDR1 MNHNS and CDR2 SASEGT. The CDR3 contains 16 residues. DNA for the CDR3: TGTGCCAGCAGTGAAGATCCGGGACAGGGGACCGGGGAGCTGTTTTTT. Translated, it gives CASSEDPGQGTGELFF.

This chain links TRBV27 with TRBJ2-7, with 9 bases aligning to TRBD1. The V and J ends lost 4 bases and 4 bases, in that order; junction bases with no gene match: 5. Germline V gives CDR1 MNHEY, CDR2 SMNVEV (reference sequence). The CDR3 contains 14 residues. CDR3 DNA sequence: TGTGCCAGCAGTTACAGGGGGCATTTGTACGAGCAGTACTTC. Encoded protein: CASSYRGHLYEQYF.

The rearrangement links TRBV28 to TRBJ2-5; maybe TRBD1 (6 bases). The V end was cut by 1 base, the J end by 4 bases, with 34 bases between. CDR3 length: 22 residues. Germline V gene data show CDR1 as MDHEN and CDR2 as SYDVKM. DNA of the CDR3: TGTGCCAGCAGTTTATTCCCGCTATCCCGTGGTAATTGGGCAGGGGAAGGAGAGACCCAGTACTTC. Translated, it gives CASSLFPLSRGNWAGEGETQYF.

This CDR3 is CAISESQDYGYTF. The CDR3 region has the DNA TGTGCCATCAGTGAGTCCCAGGACTATGGCTACACCTTC. The chain joins TRBV10-3 to TRBJ1-2; D uncertain. Deletions cut 0 bases from V and 3 bases from J, with 5 bases between. CDR1 and CDR2 (germline): ENHRY, SYGVKD. The CDR3 is 13 residues long.

V and J are TRBV5-1 and TRBJ2-1, with 8 bases aligning to TRBD2. Trimming at V came to 3 bases and at J to 7 bases, leaving 3 bases not matched to a gene. CDR1 and CDR2 from the germline V gene are SGHRS and YFSETQ. CDR3 length: 13 amino acids. The CDR3 DNA reads TGCGCCAGCAGCTCGTCGGGAGGGAATGAGCAGTTCTTC. Its protein is CASSSSGGNEQFF.

Written as DNA, the CDR3 is TGCAGTGCTCAGAGGAGGCCGGCGGCTTTCTTT. Its protein product is CSAQRRPAAFF. This chain connects TRBV20-1 to TRBJ1-1, with D unresolved. This CDR3 region has 11 residues. The V and J ends lost 5 bases and 11 bases respectively, with 15 bases between them. The germline V gene has CDR1 DFQATT and CDR2 SNEGSKA (reference sequence).

The chain joins TRBV29-1 to TRBJ2-7; D is unresolved. The CDR3 is 12 amino acids. The germline CDR1 and CDR2 sequences are SQVTM and ANQGSEA. V was cut by 5 bases and J by 1 base, with 9 bases left in between. As DNA, the CDR3 is TGCAGCGTTTACGTCAGTTCCTACGAGCAGTACTTC. Its translation: CSVYVSSYEQYF.

The chain carries TRBV7-9 and TRBJ1-1, with D possibly TRBD1 on 6 matching bases. Germline V gives CDR1 SEHNR, CDR2 FQNEAQ (reference sequence). The CDR3 sequence is 16 residues long. The ends were cut back, 1 base at V and 4 bases at J, with 16 bases in the middle. CDR3 DNA sequence: TGTGCCAGCAGCTTAGTCACAGGGACTATGGTCACTGAAGCTTTCTTT. Translating gives CASSLVTGTMVTEAFF.

The chain couples TRBV7-2 to TRBJ1-6; D ambiguous. From germline, CDR1 is SGHTA and CDR2 FQGNSA. V was shortened by 4 bases and J by 0 bases, with 7 bases between the two germline ends. CDR3 size: 15 residues. CDR3 amino acids: CASSSGSSYNSPLHF. CDR3 nucleotide sequence: TGTGCCAGCAGCTCGGGAAGCTCCTATAATTCACCCCTCCACTTT.

The CDR3, as DNA: TGCGCCAGCAGCCCGCGACAGGGTAAGAATCAGCCCCAGCATTTT. This sequence encodes CASSPRQGKNQPQHF. The V and J genes are TRBV4-1 and TRBJ1-5; 7 bases agree with TRBD1. Germline CDR1 reads MGHRA; CDR2 reads YSYEKL. J lost 4 bases, V lost 4 bases, and 7 bases had no gene match. This CDR3 region has 15 residues.

The chain combines TRBV30 with TRBJ2-7; 11 positions agree with TRBD2. Germline V CDR1 and CDR2: GTSNPN, SVGIG (reference sequence). The V and J ends lost 4 bases and 6 bases, in that order; junction bases with no gene match: 2. This CDR3 is 12 amino acids long. The DNA for the CDR3 is TGTGCCTGGACTAGCGGGGGGCTCGAGCAGTACTTC. This gives the protein CAWTSGGLEQYF.

This chain uses TRBV9 with TRBJ2-3; 8 nucleotides agree with TRBD2. There are 16 residues in the CDR3. Per the germline V gene, CDR1 is SGDLS and CDR2 is YYNGEE. V lost 3 bases to trimming and J lost 4 bases; unmatched junction nucleotides: 10. CDR3 region: CASSAIPGLDADTQYF. As DNA, the CDR3 is TGTGCCAGCAGCGCTATCCCGGGACTAGACGCAGATACGCAGTATTTT.

J is TRBJ2-3 and V is TRBV6-5, with D tentatively TRBD2 (6 bases). V lost 7 bases and J 6 bases, leaving 14 bases between the germline ends. The germline gives CDR1 MNHEY, CDR2 SVGAGI. CDR3 size: 13 residues. The CDR3 bases are TGTGCCAGCACCGCCCCGGGGAGGGATACGCAGTATTTT. This encodes CASTAPGRDTQYF.

CDR3 nucleotide sequence: TGTGCCAGCAGCTTAGTCTTGGGGCCGAACACTGAAGCTTTCTTT. The encoded protein is CASSLVLGPNTEAFF. V usage is TRBV11-2 and J usage is TRBJ1-1; TRBD1 is a possible D gene (5 bases). V lost 1 base, J lost 1 base, and 10 bases lay in between. This CDR3 is 15 amino acids long. The germline CDR1 and CDR2 sequences are SGHAT and FQNNGV. Based on the CDR3 plus reference TRBV11-2 and TRBJ1-1, the full variable domain is EAGVAQSPRYKIIEKRQSVAFWCNPISGHATLYWYQQILGQGPKLLIQFQNNGVVDDSQLPKDRFSAERLKGVDSTLKIQPAKLEDSAVYLCASSLVLGPNTEAFFGQGTRLTVV.

This chain connects TRBV4-1 to TRBJ1-5; D call uncertain. Trimming took 3 bases from V and 0 from J, leaving 15 bases between them. The CDR3 loop spans 17 amino acids. Germline V lookup: CDR1 MGHRA, CDR2 YSYEKL. CDR3 sequence: CASSQLYFPPSNQPQHF. CDR3 DNA: TGCGCCAGCAGCCAGCTTTACTTCCCACCTAGCAATCAGCCCCAGCATTTT.

CDR3 protein: CASRLAGAFLRTDCATNEKLFF. In DNA form, the CDR3 reads TGTGCAAGTCGCTTAGCGGGAGCCTTTCTTCGGACAGACTGTGCAACTAATGAAAAACTGTTTTTT. The chain couples TRBV12-2 to TRBJ1-4; TRBD1 is the table's D call and was not checked against the DNA. TRBV12-2 is a pseudogene segment. The length of the CDR3 is 22 residues.

The rearrangement uses TRBV18 and TRBJ1-2, with D possibly being TRBD1 (5 bases). V gave up 3 bases and J gave up 5 bases, with 19 bases separating them. There are 16 residues in the CDR3. The germline V gene has CDR1 KGHSH and CDR2 LQKENI. The CDR3 nucleotides are TGTGCCAGCTCACCTGAAGCGGGACGGATAATATATGGCTACACCTTC. Protein product: CASSPEAGRIIYGYTF.